This entry lists 18 T cell receptor beta chains sequenced from one sample in a study of shared clonotypes between healthy human individuals. Measured with immunoSEQ multiplex PCR; TCRdb has only the in-frame clones, and not every one. The sample consists of 950,000 to 1,100,000 clones, around 76% of them appearing once. The sample comprised memory CD4+ T cells sorted from blood. Stated subset: CD45RA-negative fraction. The receptor set was obtained from a man between 18 and 29 years old in good health.

The DNA of the CDR3 is TGTGCCAGCAGCCGAGAATACAGGGGCAACTATGGCTACACCTTC. This codes for CASSREYRGNYGYTF. The chain has TRBV11-2 and TRBJ1-2, with 7 bases lining up with TRBD1. Germline lookup yields CDR1 SGHAT and CDR2 FQNNGV. CDR3 length equals 15 residues. The ends lost 5 bases at V and 2 bases at J; junction bases unmatched: 8. Supplemented by reference TRBV11-2 and TRBJ1-2, the full variable domain reads EAGVAQSPRYKIIEKRQSVAFWCNPISGHATLYWYQQILGQGPKLLIQFQNNGVVDDSQLPKDRFSAERLKGVDSTLKIQPAKLEDSAVYLCASSREYRGNYGYTFGSGTRLTVV.

This chain uses TRBV2 with TRBJ2-7; 9 positions match TRBD2. The germline CDR1 and CDR2 sequences are SNHLY and FYNNEI. This CDR3 has 15 residues. J lost 1 base, V lost 3 bases, and 4 bases had no gene match. CDR3 coding DNA: TGTGCCAGCAGTGAGTCGACTAGCGGATCCTACGAGCAGTACTTC. Translated: CASSESTSGSYEQYF.

This clone was picked up one time. J is TRBJ2-2 and V is TRBV30; TRBD1 matches 9 bases. The CDR3 sequence is 16 residues long. Germline lookup yields CDR1 GTSNPN and CDR2 SVGIG (reference sequence). V gave up 0 bases and J gave up 7 bases; unmatched junction bases: 9. The CDR3 nucleotides are TGTGCCTGGAGTGTAGGCGAACAGGGGGCAGTCGGGGAGCTGTTTTTT. Protein product: CAWSVGEQGAVGELFF.

This clone was seen a few times. The chain carries TRBV5-8 and TRBJ2-4, with TRBD1 matching over 8 bases. Germline-derived CDR1 and CDR2 are SGHTS and YDEGEE. V lost 4 bases and J lost 6; bases outside the gene matches: 6. There are 14 residues in the CDR3. CDR3 in amino acids: CASSGRQGTNIQYF. The CDR3 DNA is TGTGCCAGCAGCGGAAGACAGGGGACAAACATTCAGTACTTC.

This clone has just a few counts. The rearrangement links TRBV2 to TRBJ2-7, with TRBD1 matching 8 bases. Trimming removed 7 bases from V and 2 bases from J; junction bases left unmatched: 7. Germline-derived CDR1 and CDR2 are SNHLY and FYNNEI. This CDR3 contains 14 residues. The chain's CDR3 is CASKLGQGAYEQYF. The CDR3 coding sequence is TGTGCCAGCAAGTTAGGACAGGGAGCCTACGAGCAGTACTTC.

The CDR3 here is CASRTGGPYNEQFF. CDR3 DNA: TGCGCCAGCCGGACAGGGGGGCCTTACAATGAGCAGTTCTTC. The chain recombines TRBV5-1 with TRBJ2-1; 10 nucleotides agree with TRBD1. Trimming took 7 bases from V and 4 from J; bases not matched to a gene: 5. CDR3 size: 14 residues. CDR1 is SGHRS and CDR2 is YFSETQ in the germline V gene.

This clone was seen only a few times. The gene calls are TRBV6-1 and TRBJ2-1; 7 nucleotides match TRBD2. Germline lookup yields CDR1 MNHNS and CDR2 SASEGT. V lost 7 bases to trimming and J lost 7 bases; unmatched junction nucleotides: 10. The CDR3 runs to 14 residues. In nucleotides, the CDR3 is TGTGCCAGCAATCGGGGAGGGGTGGAGAATGAGCAGTTCTTC. Amino acids: CASNRGGVENEQFF.

This clone occurred once. The chain links TRBV5-1 to TRBJ2-7; perhaps TRBD1 as D (6 bases). In germline, CDR1 is SGHRS, CDR2 YFSETQ. Trimming pared 0 bases from V and 7 bases from J, leaving 14 bases between. The CDR3 is 14 amino acids. The CDR3 bases are TGCGCCAGCAGCTTGGGCCAGGGGTTAGAGGAGCAGTACTTC. Translating it yields CASSLGQGLEEQYF. The full variable domain, its missing parts supplied by reference TRBV5-1 and TRBJ2-7, is KAGVTQTPRYLIKTRGQQVTLSCSPISGHRSVSWYQQTPGQGLQFLFEYFSETQRNKGNFPGRFSGRQFSNSRSEMNVSTLELGDSALYLCASSLGQGLEEQYFGPGTRLTVT.

The chain combines TRBV6-5 with TRBJ2-7, with a tentative D call TRBD1 (6 bases). The V end was cut by 6 bases, the J end by 7 bases, with 16 bases between. The germline V gene has CDR1 MNHEY and CDR2 SVGAGI. This CDR3 is 13 amino acids long. The CDR3 nucleotides are TGTGCCAGCAGCTATGGGGGCTCAGGGGAGCAGTACTTC. This sequence encodes CASSYGGSGEQYF.

This chain uses TRBV7-8 with TRBJ2-5, with D hard to call. This CDR3 spans 14 amino acids. Germline V lookup: CDR1 SGHVS, CDR2 FQNEAQ. Trimming removed 1 base at V and 4 bases at J, with 10 bases between. CDR3 region: CASSLEYGRETQYF. The CDR3 nucleotides read TGTGCCAGCAGCTTAGAATATGGGCGAGAGACCCAGTACTTC.

This chain links TRBV7-2 with TRBJ1-5; no firm D call. Germline-derived CDR1 and CDR2 are SGHTA and FQGNSA. V lost 1 base and J 5 bases, leaving 6 bases between the germline ends. This CDR3 contains 13 residues. The chain's CDR3 is CASSLVAYQPQHF. CDR3 in DNA: TGTGCCAGCAGCTTAGTCGCCTATCAGCCCCAGCATTTT.

This clone was counted once. The chain couples TRBV6-6 to TRBJ2-7; the D gene is possibly TRBD2 (6 bases). The CDR3 is 13 residues long. V dropped 8 bases and J dropped 3 bases, with 14 bases sitting between them. Germline V gene sequence: CDR1 MNHNY, CDR2 SVGAGI (reference sequence). As DNA, the CDR3 is TGTGCCAGCCGCGGGGTTCAACGCTACGAGCAGTACTTC. Protein product: CASRGVQRYEQYF.

This chain uses TRBV6-6 with TRBJ1-5; D gene uncertain. Germline V gene sequence: CDR1 MNHNY, CDR2 SVGAGI (reference sequence). The CDR3 length is 15 residues. Trimming took off 1 base at V and 0 bases at J, with 7 bases between the two ends. Here the CDR3 DNA reads TGTGCCAGCAGTTACTTGGGAGATAGCAATCAGCCCCAGCATTTT. Translated: CASSYLGDSNQPQHF.

The chain combines TRBV7-2 with TRBJ2-3; D not certain. The V gene lost 5 bases and the J gene lost 2 bases, with 14 bases spanning the gap. The CDR3 runs 15 residues. Germline CDR1 SGHTA, CDR2 FQGNSA. In nucleotides, the CDR3 is TGTGCCAGCAGCCTAAGCCCTTGGATCACAGATACGCAGTATTTT. Translating gives CASSLSPWITDTQYF.

This sequence joins TRBV19 and TRBJ1-2, with 8 positions matching TRBD1. Germline values: CDR1 LNHDA, CDR2 SQIVND (reference sequence). The trim removed 5 bases at V and 2 bases at J, leaving 10 bases unmatched. This CDR3 contains 16 residues. In DNA form, the CDR3 reads TGTGCCAGTAGTCGGACATATACAGGGGGAAACTATGGCTACACCTTC. The encoded protein is CASSRTYTGGNYGYTF.

The rearrangement uses TRBV28 and TRBJ2-1; 10 nucleotides match TRBD2. The CDR3 contains 15 residues. Losses at the gene ends were 7 bases for V and 5 bases for J; bases not matched to a gene: 8. Germline CDR1 reads MDHEN; CDR2 reads SYDVKM. The CDR3 region is CASTGGTSGNNEQFF. In DNA, the CDR3 is TGTGCCAGCACGGGGGGCACTAGCGGGAACAATGAGCAGTTCTTC.

The chain carries TRBV30 and TRBJ2-7; TRBD1 matches at 11 bases. Germline V gene lookup returns CDR1 GTSNPN and CDR2 SVGIG (reference sequence). The trim removed 5 bases at V and 7 bases at J, leaving 10 bases unmatched. This CDR3 region has 14 residues. The CDR3 here is CAWVPGQGEKEQYF. The DNA for the CDR3 is TGTGCCTGGGTTCCGGGACAGGGGGAAAAGGAGCAGTACTTC. The full variable domain, its missing parts supplied by reference TRBV30 and TRBJ2-7, is SQTIHQWPATLVQPVGSPLSLECTVEGTSNPNLYWYRQAAGRGLQLLFYSVGIGQISSEVPQNLSASRPQDRQFILSSKKLLLSDSGFYLCAWVPGQGEKEQYFGPGTRLTVT.

The chain links TRBV5-8 to TRBJ1-6; 7 bases fit TRBD1. Trimming at V came to 4 bases and at J to 4 bases, leaving 11 bases not matched to a gene. The CDR3 spans 17 residues. Germline CDR1 reads SGHTS; CDR2 reads YDEGEE. In nucleotides, the CDR3 is TGTGCCAGCAGCCCCAAGACCACAGGGGCGTATAATTCACCCCTCCACTTT. The encoded protein is CASSPKTTGAYNSPLHF. The full variable domain, rest sourced from reference TRBV5-8 and TRBJ1-6, is EAGVTQSPTHLIKTRGQQATLRCSPISGHTSVYWYQQALGLGLQFLLWYDEGEERNRGNFPPRFSGRQFPNYSSELNVNALELEDSALYLCASSPKTTGAYNSPLHFGNGTRLTVT.